This is a list of T cell receptor beta chains from one sample in a study of shared clonotypes between healthy human individuals. Clones were sequenced by immunoSEQ multiplex PCR, and TCRdb holds only the in-frame ones, with some missing. The data hold about 2.1 million clones, with about 93% observed a single time. The sample taken for sequencing was naive CD8+ T cells from PBMCs. The receptors derive from a man between 18 and 35 years old in good health. Some clones in this sample may be carry-over from other donors' samples. CDR3s include the opening cysteine and the closing phenylalanine or tryptophan.

v_gene: TRBV19
j_gene: TRBJ2-7
CDR3aa: CASSGLKQYF

v_gene: TRBV10-3
j_gene: TRBJ2-3
CDR3aa: CAISESGLAGRIGTDTQYF

v_gene: TRBV19
j_gene: TRBJ2-1
CDR3aa: CASSLIPLGNEQFF

v_gene: TRBV6-5
j_gene: TRBJ2-3
CDR3aa: CASSYSGRAVDTQYF

v_gene: TRBV7-9
j_gene: TRBJ1-2
CDR3aa: CASSFGQSTNYGYTF

v_gene: TRBV11-2
j_gene: TRBJ1-3
CDR3aa: CASSPSQSEEGNTIYF

v_gene: TRBV10-3
j_gene: TRBJ2-6
CDR3aa: CAISESDQSSGANVLTF

v_gene: TRBV4-1
j_gene: TRBJ2-2
CDR3aa: CASSQDQTNTGELFF

v_gene: TRBV7-9
j_gene: TRBJ2-7
CDR3aa: CASSRREARVSDAYEQYF

v_gene: TRBV7-2
j_gene: TRBJ2-7
CDR3aa: CASRSRGGQQYF

v_gene: TRBV27
j_gene: TRBJ2-7
CDR3aa: CASRWTSGSSYEQYF

v_gene: TRBV7-9
j_gene: TRBJ2-4
CDR3aa: CASSSRVAKNIQYF

v_gene: TRBV7-9
j_gene: TRBJ1-2
CDR3aa: CASSRRTGGDPKDYGYTF

v_gene: TRBV19
j_gene: TRBJ1-2
CDR3aa: CASMAKAAYGYTF

v_gene: TRBV29-1
j_gene: TRBJ2-1
CDR3aa: CSVWRTGGEQFF

v_gene: TRBV7-9
j_gene: TRBJ2-5
CDR3aa: CASSLGTRETQYF

v_gene: TRBV29-1
j_gene: TRBJ2-2
CDR3aa: CSVVGNTGELFF

v_gene: TRBV27
j_gene: TRBJ2-3
CDR3aa: CASSPSSGDEPSTDTQYF

v_gene: TRBV6-5
j_gene: TRBJ2-1
CDR3aa: CASSYLRQGGEQFF

v_gene: TRBV23-1
j_gene: TRBJ2-3
CDR3aa: CASKLTGDWATDTQYF

v_gene: TRBV10-3
j_gene: TRBJ2-1
CDR3aa: CAINFEFGGVQFF

v_gene: TRBV6-1
j_gene: TRBJ2-7
CDR3aa: CASSEKGRAAEQYF

v_gene: TRBV19
j_gene: TRBJ2-1
CDR3aa: CASSRRGFNEQFF